This TCR beta chain appears in the sequencing data of a study of identical twins. Findings and caveats of the study: Out-of-frame TCR alpha sharing in monozygotic twins exceeded recombination model predictions. Fewer insertions were carried by abundant cord blood beta clonotypes, but none was seen in memory repertoires.

A few counts support this clonotype. Its target is not known. V was trimmed by 6 bases and J by 7 bases, leaving 12 bases between them. The germline V gene encodes CDR1 LNHDA and CDR2 SQIVND (reference sequence). The CDR3 loop spans 12 amino acids. Every sampled donor was Caucasian and healthy. TCRdb processed the 5' RACE reads anew with MiXCR; each CDR3 protein has one entry. The repertoire consists of approximately 590,000 distinct CDR3 sequences, with 9.6% occurring once and the leading ten covering around 3.2%. These data were likewise used in another study, on yellow fever vaccine responses in identical twins. Per that study: Twins' vaccine T cell responses were reported to seem partly convergent and partly personalized.

The sequence was obtained from a woman under 30 in good health. This chain uses TRBV19 with TRBJ1-2; D remains unclear. Sequencing input: PBMCs. The CDR3 loop reads CASRNALGGYTF. CDR3 nucleotides: TGTGCCAGTAGAAATGCCCTGGGTGGCTACACCTTC.